This section outlines one T cell receptor beta chain sequence together with its context. The data were obtained in a study of cytomegalovirus exposure and HLA in healthy donors. Sequencing was performed with immunoSEQ multiplex PCR; in TCRdb, only in-frame clones are kept and a portion is missing. The sample yields roughly 140,000 clones, approximately 93% seen once. The donors were members of the approximately 120-subject validation cohort (separate from the 666-subject first cohort). The V end lost 5 bases, the J end lost 2 bases, and 26 bases lay between the germline ends. The germline gives CDR1 SGHNT, CDR2 YENEEA. CDR3 size: 19 residues.

The sequencing input was PBMCs. This clonotype originated in a man aged 18 to 29 in good health and CMV-seronegative. The J gene is TRBJ2-3, the V gene TRBV11-3; D may be TRBD2 (6 bases). The CDR3 DNA sequence: TGTGCCAGCAGCCACCCTACGGTAGGGACTCGCATGTCCACAGATACGCAGTATTTT. As protein: CASSHPTVGTRMSTDTQYF.